This TCR beta chain was documented in a study of blood T cell repertoires in COVID-19. In the source study's methods: By means of reference gene primer amplification, nucleated cell counts were estimated. Method: immunoSEQ multiplex PCR; TCRdb's copy keeps in-frame clones and lacks some. V and J calls and clone size are given by that table; D and trimming were obtained from the DNA. The data show nearly 300,000 clones, roughly 84% seen once. This clone has just one count. Germline V gene lookup returns CDR1 MNHEY and CDR2 SMNVEV (reference sequence). V was trimmed by 0 bases and J by 0 bases, leaving 3 bases between them. The CDR3 spans 14 residues.

This clonotype was sampled from a human donor with COVID-19, enrolled during active disease. The donor label of this sample is uncertain. This chain links TRBV27 with TRBJ1-5; D is unclear. Input material: peripheral blood. The CDR3 region has the DNA TGTGCCAGCAGTTTATCGAGTAGCAATCAGCCCCAGCATTTT. Translating it yields CASSLSSSNQPQHF.